This TCR beta chain derives from a study of blood T cell repertoires in COVID-19. Looking at the study overall: Samples came from the United States, Italy and Spain, spanning acute and convalescent COVID-19. Nucleic acid was either cDNA or gDNA, and it came from T cells, B-cell-depleted T cells, or PBMCs.

The junction had 5 bases not matched to a gene; V was cut back by 0 bases and J by 13 bases. Germline lookup yields CDR1 LGHDT and CDR2 YNNKEL (reference sequence). The CDR3 has 13 residues. This clone was recorded once. Clones were read by immunoSEQ multiplex PCR, and TCRdb kept only the in-frame ones, dropping some. The repertoire holds around 100,000 clones, with more than 80% as singletons. The chain uses TRBV3-1 (or the pseudogene TRBV3-2) and TRBJ2-1, with 8 bases that match TRBD2. The clonotype comes from a woman in her sixties or seventies with acute or convalescent COVID-19. Specimen: peripheral blood. This CDR3 is CASSQDLAGRQFF. CDR3 bases: TGTGCCAGCAGCCAAGATCTAGCGGGCAGACAGTTCTTC.